A single sample is the source of the 26 T cell receptor beta chains below, sequenced in a study of technical replicates of blood from a few donors. The assay was immunoSEQ multiplex PCR, and TCRdb's table has in-frame clones only and misses some. The data contain some 70,000 clones, over 85% of them seen just once; the ten biggest clones take up over 0.3%. Input material: T cells isolated from PBMCs. These receptors originate from a human donor in good health.

This clone was recorded once. The chain links TRBV5-6 to TRBJ2-7, with 15 bases fitting TRBD2. Germline CDR1 is SGHDT and CDR2 is YYEEEE. The trim removed 3 bases at V and 1 base at J, leaving 2 bases unmatched. The CDR3 sequence is 16 residues long. The CDR3 spells CASSWGLAGGSYEQYF. The DNA for the CDR3 is TGTGCCAGCAGCTGGGGACTAGCGGGAGGTTCCTACGAGCAGTACTTC. The full variable domain, its missing parts supplied by reference TRBV5-6 and TRBJ2-7, is DAGVTQSPTHLIKTRGQQVTLRCSPKSGHDTVSWYQQALGQGPQFIFQYYEEEERQRGNFPDRFSGHQFPNYSSELNVNALLLGDSALYLCASSWGLAGGSYEQYFGPGTRLTVT.

The chain carries TRBV5-4 and TRBJ2-5, with TRBD2 matching 8 bases. This CDR3 is built from 15 residues. Germline trimming cut 2 bases from V and 2 bases from J; bases unmatched to any gene: 5. The germline gives CDR1 SGHNT, CDR2 YYREEE (reference sequence). CDR3 nucleotide sequence: TGTGCCAGCAGCTTCCTAGCGGGTAATCAAGAGACCCAGTACTTC. Its translation: CASSFLAGNQETQYF.

The chain couples TRBV27 to TRBJ2-7; D is perhaps TRBD2 (6 bases). The CDR3 runs to 12 residues. V was cut by 3 bases and J by 6 bases, with 9 bases left in between. CDR1 MNHEY and CDR2 SMNVEV come from the germline V gene (reference sequence). The CDR3 DNA reads TGTGCCAGCAGTTTGGAGGGGTCCGAGCAGTACTTC. This translates into CASSLEGSEQYF.

This chain joins TRBV6-4 and TRBJ1-2; no clear D gene. CDR3 length: 9 amino acids. Germline V CDR1 and CDR2: MRHNA, SNTAGT. V dropped 10 bases and J dropped 10 bases, with 10 bases sitting between them. CDR3 protein: CAMTEYYTF. The CDR3 DNA reads as TGTGCCATGACTGAATACTACACCTTC.

This clone showed up just once. J is TRBJ1-2 and V is TRBV5-6, with a possible D match to TRBD1 (5 bases). From germline, CDR1 is SGHDT and CDR2 YYEEEE. This CDR3 is built from 14 residues. Trimming took 0 bases from V and 0 from J, leaving 6 bases between them. The CDR3, as DNA: TGTGCCAGCAGCTTGGTACAGGCTAACTATGGCTACACCTTC. It is translated as CASSLVQANYGYTF.

This clone was picked up one time. The chain recombines TRBV28 with TRBJ2-3, with D unresolved. This CDR3 is 16 amino acids long. Germline V gene lookup returns CDR1 MDHEN and CDR2 SYDVKM. The ends were cut back, 2 bases at V and 1 base at J, with 13 bases in the middle. CDR3 sequence: CASSLVSGLGTDTQYF. The DNA for the CDR3 is TGTGCCAGCAGTTTAGTCTCGGGTCTTGGCACAGATACGCAGTATTTT.

V is TRBV18 and J is TRBJ1-2; TRBD1 aligns across 7 bases. Per germline, CDR1 KGHSH and CDR2 LQKENI. V was pared by 6 bases and J by 6 bases, with 7 bases of the junction left unmatched. This CDR3 spans 13 amino acids. CDR3 region: CASSRTGPDGYTF. Here the CDR3 DNA reads TGTGCCAGCTCCCGGACAGGTCCGGATGGCTACACCTTC.

The genes are TRBV6-5 and TRBJ2-7, with unresolved D. Trimming left V 5 bases short and J 7 bases short, with 15 bases between. Germline V gives CDR1 MNHEY, CDR2 SVGAGI. The CDR3 is 13 amino acids. CDR3 DNA: TGTGCCAGCAGTGAAATCCCAGTATGGGAGCAGTACTTC. Translating gives CASSEIPVWEQYF.

This clone is a singleton in its sample. CDR3 sequence: CASSFGLQETQYF. In DNA form, the CDR3 reads TGTGCCAGCAGCTTTGGCCTCCAAGAGACCCAGTACTTC. V gene TRBV7-8 combines with J gene TRBJ2-5; D gene unclear. Trimming shortened V by 3 bases and J by 1 base, and 6 bases separated the two germline ends. The germline V gene has CDR1 SGHVS and CDR2 FQNEAQ. There are 13 residues in the CDR3.

V gene TRBV5-1 combines with J gene TRBJ2-2; a possible D gene is TRBD2 (5 bases). CDR1 and CDR2 from the germline V gene are SGHRS and YFSETQ. The CDR3 is made up of 17 amino acids. Trimming pared 4 bases from V and 7 bases from J, leaving 23 bases between. The CDR3 sequence is CASSQLDEFVRDGELFF. CDR3 in DNA: TGCGCCAGCAGCCAACTGGACGAATTTGTGAGGGACGGGGAGCTGTTTTTT.

The J gene is TRBJ2-7, the V gene TRBV7-9; TRBD1 is a possible D gene (5 bases). There are 12 residues in the CDR3. V was pared by 4 bases and J by 3 bases, with 7 bases between. Germline assignment: CDR1 SEHNR and CDR2 FQNEAQ (reference sequence). This chain's CDR3 is CASSSTVYEQYF. CDR3 in DNA: TGTGCCAGCAGCTCGACAGTCTACGAGCAGTACTTC. Supplemented by reference TRBV7-9 and TRBJ2-7, the full variable domain reads DTGVSQNPRHKITKRGQNVTFRCDPISEHNRLYWYRQTLGQGPEFLTYFQNEAQLEKSRLLSDRFSAERPKGSFSTLEIQRTEQGDSAMYLCASSSTVYEQYFGPGTRLTVT.

This clone was picked up a small number of times. The chain has TRBV9 and TRBJ1-1; 11 nucleotides line up with TRBD1. CDR3 size: 15 residues. J lost 5 bases, V lost 2 bases, and 5 bases had no gene match. Germline lookup yields CDR1 SGDLS and CDR2 YYNGEE. The CDR3 DNA reads TGTGCCAGCAGCGTGGGGGACAGGGGGAGGACTGAAGCTTTCTTT. Translated, it gives CASSVGDRGRTEAFF.

This clone was seen once. J is TRBJ2-3 and V is TRBV7-8, with TRBD1 matching over 9 bases. Trimming removed 7 bases from V and 7 bases from J; junction bases left unmatched: 18. The CDR3 has 17 amino acids. The germline V gene has CDR1 SGHVS and CDR2 FQNEAQ. This chain's CDR3 is CASNGQGYTGALYTQYF. The CDR3 nucleotides are TGTGCCAGCAACGGACAGGGGTACACGGGCGCTCTTTATACGCAGTATTTT.

This chain connects TRBV9 to TRBJ1-2; D gene uncertain. The length of the CDR3 is 13 residues. Germline values: CDR1 SGDLS, CDR2 YYNGEE. Trimming took 2 bases from V and 0 from J, leaving 5 bases between them. This CDR3 reads CASSVTSNYGYTF. The DNA for the CDR3 is TGTGCCAGCAGCGTCACATCTAACTATGGCTACACCTTC. The whole variable domain, remainder taken from reference TRBV9 and TRBJ1-2, is DSGVTQTPKHLITATGQRVTLRCSPRSGDLSVYWYQQSLDQGLQFLIQYYNGEERAKGNILERFSAQQFPDLHSELNLSSLELGDSALYFCASSVTSNYGYTFGSGTRLTVV.

CDR3: CSVGQNYYEQYF. CDR3 coding DNA: TGCAGCGTTGGGCAGAATTACTACGAGCAGTACTTC. This sequence joins TRBV29-1 and TRBJ2-7; D remains unclear. V lost 4 bases to trimming and J lost 3 bases, with 10 bases between them. Germline assignment: CDR1 SQVTM and CDR2 ANQGSEA. The CDR3 contains 12 residues.

This chain joins TRBV6-5 and TRBJ1-1, with a weak D call TRBD1 (6 bases). Per the germline V gene, CDR1 is MNHEY and CDR2 is SVGAGI. The CDR3 consists of 13 residues. The V end lost 0 bases, the J end lost 8 bases, and 10 bases lay between the germline ends. CDR3 residues: CASSYSQGREAFF. In DNA form, the CDR3 reads TGTGCCAGCAGTTACTCACAGGGAAGAGAAGCTTTCTTT.

V gene TRBV7-8 combines with J gene TRBJ2-7, with 11 bases fitting TRBD2. The CDR3 totals 15 residues. V dropped 5 bases and J dropped 3; count of bases not matched to a gene: 6. Per the germline V gene, CDR1 is SGHVS and CDR2 is FQNEAQ. The CDR3 DNA follows: TGTGCCAGCAGCGCACCGACTAGCGGGAACTACGAGCAGTACTTC. Its translation: CASSAPTSGNYEQYF. The complete variable domain, with remaining parts taken from reference TRBV7-8 and TRBJ2-7, reads GAGVSQSPRYKVAKRGQDVALRCDPISGHVSLFWYQQALGQGPEFLTYFQNEAQLDKSGLPSDRFFAERPEGSVSTLKIQRTQQEDSAVYLCASSAPTSGNYEQYFGPGTRLTVT.

V is TRBV14 and J is TRBJ2-7; D ambiguous. The CDR3 contains 12 residues. V lost 3 bases to trimming and J lost 6 bases, with 9 bases between them. Germline V gene sequence: CDR1 SGHDN, CDR2 FVKESK. CDR3 protein: CASSQSRVEQYF. The CDR3 DNA reads as TGTGCCAGCAGCCAGAGTAGAGTCGAGCAGTACTTC.

The chain has TRBV30 and TRBJ2-1; D is possibly TRBD1 (8 bases). Germline V gene lookup returns CDR1 GTSNPN and CDR2 SVGIG (reference sequence). The CDR3 runs 14 residues. V was shortened by 4 bases and J by 3 bases, with 13 bases between the two germline ends. As DNA, the CDR3 is TGTGCCTGGAAGCGGGACAGGTACTACAATGAGCAGTTCTTC. Translating gives CAWKRDRYYNEQFF.

This clone was recorded a few times. The chain recombines TRBV11-1 with TRBJ2-1, with TRBD2 matching over 9 bases. The CDR3 runs 16 residues. With 0 bases clipped from V and 7 bases from J, the junction kept 7 bases outside the gene matches. Germline V CDR1 and CDR2: SGHAT, FQDESV (reference sequence). As DNA, the CDR3 is TGTGCCAGCAGCTTAGCTGGCGGGAGGGTTATGAATGAGCAGTTCTTC. The encoded protein is CASSLAGGRVMNEQFF.

The chain has TRBV7-6 and TRBJ1-1; 9 nucleotides match TRBD1. The CDR3 is 15 residues long. From germline, CDR1 is SGHVS and CDR2 FNYEAQ. The J segment lost 7 bases and the V segment lost 5 bases, leaving 11 bases of the junction unmatched. CDR3 sequence (DNA): TGTGCCAGCAGCCCGGGGGACAGGGCCTTCGATGAAGCTTTCTTT. Translation: CASSPGDRAFDEAFF.

The chain links TRBV28 to TRBJ2-5; D may be TRBD1 (7 bases). The CDR3 has 16 amino acids. Germline V gives CDR1 MDHEN, CDR2 SYDVKM. Trimming removed 2 bases at V and 4 bases at J, with 17 bases between. CDR3 sequence (DNA): TGTGCCAGCAGTTTACATGGAGGGGGCTCCACAGAGACCCAGTACTTC. It encodes CASSLHGGGSTETQYF.

This clone has a single count. The chain combines TRBV21-1 with TRBJ1-1. TRBV21-1 is listed as a pseudogene. The CDR3 has 16 amino acids. The CDR3 DNA follows: TGTGCCAGCAGCAAAAGGGGGGGGACAATGAACACTGAAGCTTTCTTT. Translated: CASSKRGGTMNTEAFF.

The chain uses TRBV6-6 and TRBJ1-5, with a tentative D call TRBD1 (6 bases). Germline V gene data show CDR1 as MNHNY and CDR2 as SVGAGI (reference sequence). V gave up 0 bases and J gave up 6 bases, with 9 bases separating them. The CDR3 sequence is 14 residues long. CDR3 loop: CASSYSTGSQPQHF. CDR3 bases: TGTGCCAGCAGTTACTCGACAGGCAGTCAGCCCCAGCATTTT.

The gene calls are TRBV9 and TRBJ1-2; D ambiguous. This CDR3 region has 16 residues. CDR1 and CDR2 (germline): SGDLS, YYNGEE. V was trimmed by 3 bases and J by 2 bases, leaving 17 bases between them. The CDR3 nucleotides read TGTGCCAGCAGCGCGTTGGGCGGACGGAGGAACTATGGCTACACCTTC. Translating it yields CASSALGGRRNYGYTF.

This rearrangement joins TRBV7-9 to TRBJ2-1; D call uncertain. The CDR3 spans 13 residues. V was clipped by 1 base and J by 4 bases, with 5 bases between them. The germline V gene has CDR1 SEHNR and CDR2 FQNEAQ (reference sequence). The CDR3 here is CASSLGSYNEQFF. The CDR3 DNA sequence: TGTGCCAGCAGCTTAGGTTCGTACAATGAGCAGTTCTTC. Supplemented by reference TRBV7-9 and TRBJ2-1, the full variable domain reads DTGVSQNPRHKITKRGQNVTFRCDPISEHNRLYWYRQTLGQGPEFLTYFQNEAQLEKSRLLSDRFSAERPKGSFSTLEIQRTEQGDSAMYLCASSLGSYNEQFFGPGTRLTVL.